The 8 T cell receptor beta chains listed next were all sequenced from one sample in a study of shared clonotypes between healthy human individuals. The table came from immunoSEQ multiplex PCR; TCRdb's copy has only in-frame clones and leaves some out. The profile shows about 1 million clones, around 74% of them singletons. The sample taken for sequencing was memory CD4+ T cells sorted from blood. Subset in this sample: CD45RA-negative fraction. The receptors shown here come from a man between 18 and 35 years old in good health.

V gene TRBV18 combines with J gene TRBJ2-2, with 9 bases aligning to TRBD1. CDR3 length: 16 amino acids. Germline values: CDR1 KGHSH, CDR2 LQKENI. The V segment lost 6 bases and the J segment 3 bases; nucleotides outside the gene matches: 8. DNA for the CDR3: TGTGCCAGCTCCCTGGGACAGGGATACGACACCGGGGAGCTGTTTTTT. Translating gives CASSLGQGYDTGELFF.

The V gene is TRBV30, the J gene TRBJ2-2, with TRBD1 matching 12 bases. CDR3 length: 15 residues. Germline CDR1 reads GTSNPN; CDR2 reads SVGIG (reference sequence). J gave up 4 bases and V 4 bases, and 4 bases lay outside the gene matches. The CDR3 DNA follows: TGTGCCTGGAATTTGGGACAGGGGGCCACCGGGGAGCTGTTTTTT. It translates to CAWNLGQGATGELFF.

Of note for this clone: Other nucleotide sequences in the sample specify the same CDR3. This chain connects TRBV6-5 to TRBJ2-7; D not resolved. V shed 6 bases and J shed 0 bases, with 12 bases lying between them. The CDR3 loop spans 14 amino acids. Germline loops: CDR1 MNHEY, CDR2 SVGAGI. The CDR3 DNA follows: TGTGCCAGCAGACGCGACTTTAGCTCCTACGAGCAGTACTTC. Translated, it gives CASRRDFSSYEQYF.

The gene calls are TRBV9 and TRBJ2-1; D unclear. The CDR3 loop spans 16 amino acids. V shed 0 bases and J shed 3 bases, with 13 bases lying between them. Per the germline V gene, CDR1 is SGDLS and CDR2 is YYNGEE. The CDR3 sequence: CASSVGGISLYNEQFF. CDR3 DNA: TGTGCCAGCAGCGTAGGGGGAATATCCCTCTACAATGAGCAGTTCTTC.

The chain has TRBV6-1 and TRBJ2-3; D not resolved. With 2 bases removed from V and 8 bases from J, the gap between germline ends came to 14 bases. The CDR3 runs to 14 residues. Germline V gives CDR1 MNHNS, CDR2 SASEGT. This CDR3 reads CASSESFFLPTQYF. The CDR3 nucleotides are TGTGCCAGCAGTGAATCGTTCTTCCTCCCTACGCAGTATTTT.

V gene TRBV7-2 combines with J gene TRBJ2-7; 8 bases line up with TRBD1. Germline values: CDR1 SGHTA, CDR2 FQGNSA. After removal of 5 bases from V and 4 bases from J, the junction contained 10 bases not matched to a gene. The CDR3 totals 15 residues. This CDR3 is CASSQNFGTGYEQYF. CDR3 nucleotides: TGTGCCAGCAGCCAGAACTTCGGGACAGGATACGAGCAGTACTTC.

The chain combines TRBV28 with TRBJ2-7; D is perhaps TRBD1 (6 bases). The germline CDR1 and CDR2 sequences are MDHEN and SYDVKM. The length of the CDR3 is 14 residues. Trimming took off 7 bases at V and 0 bases at J, with 13 bases between the two ends. The CDR3 region is CASKKGVFSYEQYF. The CDR3 DNA reads as TGTGCCAGCAAGAAGGGGGTATTCTCCTACGAGCAGTACTTC.

This sequence joins TRBV6-1 and TRBJ1-4; the D is unclear. The V end lost 4 bases, the J end lost 3 bases, and 12 bases lay between the germline ends. CDR1 and CDR2 (germline): MNHNS, SASEGT. The CDR3 totals 15 residues. CDR3 amino acids: CASSALGFANEKLFF. The CDR3 region has the DNA TGTGCCAGCAGTGCCTTGGGGTTCGCTAATGAAAAACTGTTTTTT.